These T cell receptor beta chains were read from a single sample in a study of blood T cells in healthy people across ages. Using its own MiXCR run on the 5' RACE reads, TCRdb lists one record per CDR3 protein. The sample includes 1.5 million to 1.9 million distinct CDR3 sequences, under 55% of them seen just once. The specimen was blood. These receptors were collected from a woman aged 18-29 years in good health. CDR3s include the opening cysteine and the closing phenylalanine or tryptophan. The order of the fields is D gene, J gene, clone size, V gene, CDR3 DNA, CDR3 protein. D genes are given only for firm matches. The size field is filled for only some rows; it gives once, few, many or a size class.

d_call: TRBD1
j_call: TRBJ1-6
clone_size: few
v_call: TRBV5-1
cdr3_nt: TGCGCCAGCAGCTTTGACAGGGACAGTGCACCCCTCCACTTT
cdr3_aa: CASSFDRDSAPLHF

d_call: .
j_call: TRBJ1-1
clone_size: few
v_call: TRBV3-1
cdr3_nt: TGTGCCAGCAGCAAGCCGGGACGACTAAACACTGAAGCTTTCTTT
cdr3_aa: CASSKPGRLNTEAFF

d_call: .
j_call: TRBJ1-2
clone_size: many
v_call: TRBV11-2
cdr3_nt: TGTGCCAGCAGCCACCCAGGACGGCTACCCTATGGCTACACCTTC
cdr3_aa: CASSHPGRLPYGYTF

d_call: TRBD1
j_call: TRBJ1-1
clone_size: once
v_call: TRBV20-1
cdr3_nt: TGCAGTGCTAGCCCCGACGGCAGGGGGCTTGGGACAGCTTTCTTT
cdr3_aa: CSASPDGRGLGTAFF

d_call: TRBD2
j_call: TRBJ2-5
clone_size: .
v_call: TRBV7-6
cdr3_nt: TGTGCCAGCAGCTTTTGGACTAGCGGGAGCAAGGACAATGAGCAGTACTTC
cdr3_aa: CASSFWTSGSKDNEQYF

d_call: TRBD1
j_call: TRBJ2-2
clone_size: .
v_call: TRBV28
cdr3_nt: TGTGCCAGCAACCGCTTGGACAGGGGGCCCGGGGAGCTGTTTTTT
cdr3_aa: CASNRLDRGPGELFF

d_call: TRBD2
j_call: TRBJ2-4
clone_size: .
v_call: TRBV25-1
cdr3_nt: TGTGCCAGCAGTGAGCACCCAAAAGCGGGGGGGGCCAAAAACATTCAGTACTTC
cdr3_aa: CASSEHPKAGGAKNIQYF

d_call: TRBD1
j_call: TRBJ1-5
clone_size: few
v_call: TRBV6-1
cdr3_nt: TGTGCCAGCAAACCGGGACAGTTGAGCAATCAGCCCCAGCATTTT
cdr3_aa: CASKPGQLSNQPQHF

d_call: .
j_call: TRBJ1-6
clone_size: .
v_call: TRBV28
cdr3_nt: TGTGCCAGCAATCTTCGGGCAGGGGATAATTCACCCCTCCACTTT
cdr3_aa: CASNLRAGDNSPLHF

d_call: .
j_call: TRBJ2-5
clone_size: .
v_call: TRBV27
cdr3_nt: TGTGCCAGCACCTTTAGAGGCGGGCAGTACTTC
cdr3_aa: CASTFRGGQYF

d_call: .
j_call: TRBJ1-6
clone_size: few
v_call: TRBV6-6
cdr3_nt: TGTGCCAGCAGTTACAGGGCGCTCGGGTCACCCCTCCACTTT
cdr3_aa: CASSYRALGSPLHF

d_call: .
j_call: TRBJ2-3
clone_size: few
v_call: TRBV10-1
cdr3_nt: TGCGCCAGCAGTGGGGTTGGCACAGATACGCAGTATTTT
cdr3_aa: CASSGVGTDTQYF

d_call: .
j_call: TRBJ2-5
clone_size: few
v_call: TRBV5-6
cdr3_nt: TGTGCCAGCAGCTTGGTCAAGACGCCCAAGTGGGAGACCCAGTACTTC
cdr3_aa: CASSLVKTPKWETQYF

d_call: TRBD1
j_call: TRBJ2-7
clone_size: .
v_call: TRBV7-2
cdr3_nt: TGTGCCAGCAGCTTTGACCCGAGGACAGGGTATTCCTACGAGCAGTACTTC
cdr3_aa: CASSFDPRTGYSYEQYF

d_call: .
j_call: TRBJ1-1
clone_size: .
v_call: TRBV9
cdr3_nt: TGTGCCAGCAGCCCCCTCACAGGGTGGAACACTGAAGCTTTCTTT
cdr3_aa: CASSPLTGWNTEAFF

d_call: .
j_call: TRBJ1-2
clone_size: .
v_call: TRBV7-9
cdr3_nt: TGTGCCAGCAGCTTAGTGGCCAAATATGGCTACACCTTC
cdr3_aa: CASSLVAKYGYTF

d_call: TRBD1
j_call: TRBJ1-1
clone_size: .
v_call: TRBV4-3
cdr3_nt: TGCGCCAGCAGCCAAGCGGACAGGGGGGGGACTGAAGCTTTCTTT
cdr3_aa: CASSQADRGGTEAFF

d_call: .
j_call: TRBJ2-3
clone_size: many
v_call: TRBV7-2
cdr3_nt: TGTGCCAGCAGCTTAGTAGCGGCTAGCACAGATACGCAGTATTTT
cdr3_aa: CASSLVAASTDTQYF

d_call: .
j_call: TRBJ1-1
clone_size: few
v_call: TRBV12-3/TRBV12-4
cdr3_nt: TGTGCCAGCAGTTTTGATTTGCACACTGAAGCTTTCTTT
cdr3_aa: CASSFDLHTEAFF

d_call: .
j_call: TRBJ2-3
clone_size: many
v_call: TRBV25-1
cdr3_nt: TGTGCCAGCAGTGATTCTGGGCAGGGCGAGGCAGATACGCAGTATTTT
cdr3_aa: CASSDSGQGEADTQYF

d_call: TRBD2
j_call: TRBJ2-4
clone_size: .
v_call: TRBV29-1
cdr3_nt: TGCAGCGCTAGCGGGGCGGGAAACATTCAGTACTTC
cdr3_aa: CSASGAGNIQYF

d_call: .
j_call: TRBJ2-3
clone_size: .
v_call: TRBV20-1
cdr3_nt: TGCAGTGCTAGCCGGGCGGGAAGGGAGGATACGCAGTATTTT
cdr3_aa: CSASRAGREDTQYF

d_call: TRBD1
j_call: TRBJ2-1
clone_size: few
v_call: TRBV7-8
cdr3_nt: TGTGCCAGCAGCCACACCATACAGGGGTGGGGCAATGAGCAGTTCTTC
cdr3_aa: CASSHTIQGWGNEQFF

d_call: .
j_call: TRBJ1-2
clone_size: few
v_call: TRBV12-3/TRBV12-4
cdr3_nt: TGTGCCTCCGGCCAATCCGGGCCCTATGGCTACACCTTC
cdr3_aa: CASGQSGPYGYTF

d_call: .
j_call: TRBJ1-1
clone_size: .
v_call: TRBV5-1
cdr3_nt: TGCGCCAGCAGCTTGGCCGGTCAGAAAGCTTTCTTT
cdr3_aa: CASSLAGQKAFF

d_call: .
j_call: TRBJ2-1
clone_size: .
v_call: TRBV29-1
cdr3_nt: TGCAGCGTTGACGGGTCAACCTACAATGAGCAGTTCTTC
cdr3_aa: CSVDGSTYNEQFF

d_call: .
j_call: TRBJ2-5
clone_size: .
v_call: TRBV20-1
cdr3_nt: TGCAGTGCTAGAGATCCGTGGGGGTCCCAAGAGACCCAGTACTTC
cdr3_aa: CSARDPWGSQETQYF

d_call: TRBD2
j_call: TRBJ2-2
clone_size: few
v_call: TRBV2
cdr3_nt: TGTGCCAGCAGTCGGACTAGCGGGGGTTATACCGGGGAGCTGTTTTTT
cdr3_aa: CASSRTSGGYTGELFF

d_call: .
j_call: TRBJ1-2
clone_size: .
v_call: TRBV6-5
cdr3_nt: TGTTCCAGCAGTTACTCACGCAGGGTGGGTGGCAACACCTTC
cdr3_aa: CSSSYSRRVGGNTF

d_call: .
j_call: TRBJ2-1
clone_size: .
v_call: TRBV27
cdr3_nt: TGTGCCAGCAGTTTTAAGGGGATCCTCAATGAGCAGTTCTTC
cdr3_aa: CASSFKGILNEQFF

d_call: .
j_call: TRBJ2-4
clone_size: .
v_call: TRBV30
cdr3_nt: TGTGCCTGGACGGAAGCCAAAAACATTCAGTACTTC
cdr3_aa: CAWTEAKNIQYF

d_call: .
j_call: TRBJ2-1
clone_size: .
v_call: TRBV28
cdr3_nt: TGTGCCAGCAGTTTATATCTGCGGAGGGGTTTGAATGAGCAGTTCTTC
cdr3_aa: CASSLYLRRGLNEQFF

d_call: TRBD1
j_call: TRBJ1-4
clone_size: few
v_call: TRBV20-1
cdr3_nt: TGCAGTGCTAGTGTGGTTCAGGGGGCTGGTAATGAAAAACTGTTTTTT
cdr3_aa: CSASVVQGAGNEKLFF

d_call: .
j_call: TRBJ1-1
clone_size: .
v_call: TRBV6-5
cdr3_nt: TGTGCCAGCAGTTACTCAGCGATCGCTGAAGCTTTCTTT
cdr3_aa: CASSYSAIAEAFF